The clone carrying this T cell receptor (beta chain) was observed a few times. The sample comes from a study of blood T cell repertoires in COVID-19. CDR1 and CDR2 from the germline V gene are KGHSH and LQKENI. The V segment lost 3 bases and the J segment 4 bases; nucleotides outside the gene matches: 11. The CDR3 is 17 amino acids. Study processing details: Amplification of reference gene primers provided the estimated nucleated cell counts. Here immunoSEQ multiplex PCR was the method, and the copy in TCRdb shows in-frame clones only, minus some. The V and J calls and the clone size are those of that table, but D and trimming were determined from the DNA. The data contain approximately 210,000 clones, 84% of them singletons.

The sequenced sample consisted of peripheral blood. This rearrangement joins TRBV18 to TRBJ1-3; TRBD1 matches 8 bases. The receptor was derived from a man under 40 with active or convalescent COVID-19. CDR3 DNA: TGTGCCAGCTCACCCCTACCGCAGGGGGCGGGAGGAAACACCATATATTTT. Its translation is CASSPLPQGAGGNTIYF.